One sample yielded the 19 T cell receptor beta chains listed below, sequenced in a study of blood T cells in healthy people across ages (dated by TCRdb to 2013 to 2016). Libraries came from 5' RACE. TCRdb names Illumina HiSeq 2500 as the instrument used. A second 7 to 11 cycle PCR used a sample-barcoded 5' primer and a J-beta primer mix. Clones were called with MiXCR by TCRdb after fastp trimmed the public reads at Q25, and only in-frame beta chains were retained. Rows with one shared CDR3 protein collapse into an entry with the most common genes and DNA. The sample data list roughly 550,000 distinct CDR3 sequences, and about 25% of these were observed just once. Roughly 9.4% of the sample is in the top ten clones. These data were likewise used in another study, on T cells of mothers and their children.

The material sequenced was blood. These receptors were collected from a boy aged 5-17 years in good health.

This clonotype has just a few counts. J is TRBJ2-4 and V is TRBV11-2; no clear D gene. Deletions cut 5 bases from V and 5 bases from J, with 7 bases between. The CDR3 is made up of 12 amino acids. CDR1 is SGHAT and CDR2 is FQNNGV in the germline V gene. The CDR3 nucleotides read TGTGCCAGCAGCGCCGACGAAAACATTCAGTACTTC. Amino acid sequence: CASSADENIQYF.

This chain connects TRBV27 to TRBJ2-1, with 8 bases lining up with TRBD2. Germline loops: CDR1 MNHEY, CDR2 SMNVEV (reference sequence). This CDR3 spans 17 amino acids. Losses at the gene ends were 4 bases for V and 0 bases for J; bases not matched to a gene: 8. The CDR3 DNA reads TGTGCCAGCAGTTACTCAACCGGGACTAGCTCCTACAATGAGCAGTTCTTC. It codes for CASSYSTGTSSYNEQFF.

The rearrangement joins TRBV12-3 or TRBV12-4 to TRBJ2-4; D may be TRBD1 or TRBD2 (5 bases each). Deletions cut 7 bases from V and 7 bases from J, with 14 bases between. CDR3 size: 13 residues. CDR3 coding DNA: TGTGCCAGCACCCGGGACCCGGGGAACATTCAGTACTTC. Translation: CASTRDPGNIQYF.

This clonotype has only a few counts. The rearrangement uses TRBV6-6 and TRBJ2-7; 7 bases are shared with TRBD2. With V trimmed by 6 bases and J by 7 bases, 6 bases remained unmatched. CDR1 is MNHNY, CDR2 SVGAGI, per germline (reference sequence). This CDR3 region has 12 residues. CDR3 bases: TGTGCCAGCAGCCCCCCGGGAGGAGAGCAGTACTTC. This encodes CASSPPGGEQYF.

The genes are TRBV7-9 and TRBJ2-7; possibly TRBD2 for D (6 bases). Germline V gene sequence: CDR1 SEHNR, CDR2 FQNEAQ (reference sequence). V lost 7 bases and J 7 bases, leaving 17 bases between the germline ends. This CDR3 comprises 13 residues. The CDR3 sequence: CASTVKGGGEQYF. CDR3 coding DNA: TGTGCCAGCACCGTAAAGGGAGGAGGGGAGCAGTACTTC.

This clonotype was counted a few times. The rearrangement joins TRBV21-1 to TRBJ2-7; the table's D call of TRBD2 was not tested on the DNA. TRBV21-1 is a known pseudogene. This CDR3 region has 18 residues. CDR3 in amino acids: CASSRDKGLTRVSYEQYF. As DNA, the CDR3 is TGTGCCAGCAGCCGTGACAAAGGGCTAACGCGGGTCTCCTACGAGCAGTACTTC.

This clonotype was observed a handful of times. The CDR3 bases are TGTGCCAGCAGCCAAGATCTCCTCCCCGAGCAGTACTTC. Amino acid sequence: CASSQDLLPEQYF. The J gene is TRBJ2-1, the V gene TRBV3-1; no definite D call. The DNA end lines up better with TRBJ2-7; the J call may be wrong. CDR1 is LGHDT, CDR2 YNNKEL, per germline (reference sequence). The CDR3 spans 13 residues.

This clonotype occurred once. The V and J genes are TRBV28 and TRBJ2-7; possible D gene TRBD1, 6 bases. The germline V gene encodes CDR1 MDHEN and CDR2 SYDVKM. The CDR3 sequence is 14 residues long. Trimming removed 7 bases at V and 0 bases at J, with 13 bases between. The CDR3 reads CASTKPTGSYEQYF. CDR3 bases: TGTGCCAGCACGAAACCGACAGGCTCCTACGAGCAGTACTTC.

This clonotype has a handful of counts. The CDR3 loop is CASSQDPPGLVETQYF. The CDR3 DNA reads as TGTGCCAGCAGCCAAGACCCTCCGGGACTAGTGGAGACCCAGTACTTC. The chain has TRBV4-2 and TRBJ2-5, with 8 bases matching TRBD2. CDR1 and CDR2 from the germline V gene are LGHNA and YNFKEQ. The CDR3 is 16 amino acids. The ends lost 0 bases at V and 5 bases at J; junction bases unmatched: 8.

The chain is built from TRBV4-3 and TRBJ2-5, with D possibly TRBD1 on 6 matching bases. The DNA end is a closer match to TRBJ2-1, so the J assignment may be wrong. The CDR3 sequence is 14 residues long. CDR1 and CDR2 (germline): LGHNA, YSLEER. Here the CDR3 DNA reads TGCGCCAGCAGCCACAGGGGTTCCCACAATGAGCAGTTCTTC. It encodes CASSHRGSHNEQFF.

This chain uses TRBV4-3 with TRBJ2-5; D might be TRBD1 (6 bases). This CDR3 region has 19 residues. Germline values: CDR1 LGHNA, CDR2 YSLEER. V lost 4 bases to trimming and J lost 2 bases, with 26 bases between them. This CDR3 reads CASSPIDQDRAGEQETQYF. CDR3 sequence (DNA): TGCGCCAGCAGCCCGATCGACCAGGATAGGGCAGGGGAACAAGAGACCCAGTACTTC.

This chain joins TRBV6-1 and TRBJ1-1; D perhaps matches TRBD1 (6 bases). Germline V gene lookup returns CDR1 MNHNS and CDR2 SASEGT. The V and J ends lost 5 bases and 0 bases respectively, with 16 bases between them. This CDR3 is 16 amino acids long. In nucleotides, the CDR3 is TGTGCCAGCAGTTACGGTCAGGGGCTATTGAACACTGAAGCTTTCTTT. This codes for CASSYGQGLLNTEAFF.

This clonotype was counted only a few times. The chain is built from TRBV2 and TRBJ2-1; D gene unclear. Trimming took 1 base from V and 6 from J, leaving 7 bases between them. Germline CDR1 SNHLY, CDR2 FYNNEI. The CDR3 is 13 amino acids. The CDR3 DNA is TGTGCCAGCAGTGAAGGGAACTCCAATGAGCAGTTCTTC. Its translation: CASSEGNSNEQFF. The whole variable domain, filled in from reference TRBV2 and TRBJ2-1, reads EPEVTQTPSHQVTQMGQEVILRCVPISNHLYFYWYRQILGQKVEFLVSFYNNEISEKSEIFDDQFSVERPDGSNFTLKIRSTKLEDSAMYFCASSEGNSNEQFFGPGTRLTVL.

CDR3 nucleotides: TGTGCCACCCTGGACAGGGGGCAGTTTGAAAAACTGTTTTTT. The encoded protein is CATLDRGQFEKLFF. The V and J genes are TRBV28 and TRBJ1-4; 11 nucleotides line up with TRBD1. With 10 bases clipped from V and 7 bases from J, the junction kept 8 bases outside the gene matches. The CDR3 runs to 14 residues. Per the germline V gene, CDR1 is MDHEN and CDR2 is SYDVKM.

This clonotype was detected only a few times. The J gene is TRBJ1-2, the V gene TRBV3-1; D perhaps matches TRBD1 (5 bases). Germline CDR1 LGHDT, CDR2 YNNKEL (reference sequence). V was shortened by 6 bases and J by 6 bases, with 17 bases between the two germline ends. This CDR3 is 14 amino acids long. CDR3 sequence (DNA): TGTGCCAGCAGTCGATGGGGGTCTCGGGATGGCTACACCTTC. This encodes CASSRWGSRDGYTF.

The V call is TRBV6-6, the J call TRBJ1-1; the D gene is possibly TRBD1 (5 bases). The CDR3 is made up of 14 amino acids. Germline V gives CDR1 MNHNY, CDR2 SVGAGI (reference sequence). The V end lost 6 bases, the J end lost 7 bases, and 18 bases lay between the germline ends. This CDR3 is CASRPPGGGVEAFF. In DNA form, the CDR3 reads TGTGCCAGCAGACCCCCGGGGGGAGGGGTTGAAGCTTTCTTT.

This clonotype was counted only a few times. The gene calls are TRBV11-2 and TRBJ2-7; TRBD1 might be the D (6 bases). Germline V lookup: CDR1 SGHAT, CDR2 FQNNGV. The CDR3 totals 15 residues. Trimming took off 0 bases at V and 3 bases at J, with 12 bases between the two ends. The CDR3 nucleotides read TGTGCCAGCAGCTTAGACCATTCCAGGGGCTACGAGCAGTACTTC. Protein: CASSLDHSRGYEQYF. Full variable domain (remainder filled in from reference TRBV11-2 and TRBJ2-7): EAGVAQSPRYKIIEKRQSVAFWCNPISGHATLYWYQQILGQGPKLLIQFQNNGVVDDSQLPKDRFSAERLKGVDSTLKIQPAKLEDSAVYLCASSLDHSRGYEQYFGPGTRLTVT.

As to this clonotype: A much more abundant neighbour one base away suggests this may be a read error. This chain uses TRBV3-1 with TRBJ2-1; tentatively, D is TRBD2 (6 bases). The assigned J gene may be wrong: the sequence end matches TRBJ2-5 better. Per germline, CDR1 LGHDT and CDR2 YNNKEL (reference sequence). This CDR3 is 16 amino acids long. DNA for the CDR3: TGTGCCAGCGGCCAACCAGCGAGCGGGCTAGCGGAGACCCAGTACTTC. Amino acids: CASGQPASGLAETQYF.

This clonotype was counted many times. CDR3 sequence (DNA): TGTGCCAGCAGTCGCCTGGGTACCTCTGGAAACACCATATATTTT. Encoded protein: CASSRLGTSGNTIYF. The chain recombines TRBV27 with TRBJ1-3; D remains unclear. Per germline, CDR1 MNHEY and CDR2 SMNVEV (reference sequence). The CDR3 contains 15 residues. Between the trimmed V and J ends, which lost 5 bases and 0 bases, there was a span of 11 bases.